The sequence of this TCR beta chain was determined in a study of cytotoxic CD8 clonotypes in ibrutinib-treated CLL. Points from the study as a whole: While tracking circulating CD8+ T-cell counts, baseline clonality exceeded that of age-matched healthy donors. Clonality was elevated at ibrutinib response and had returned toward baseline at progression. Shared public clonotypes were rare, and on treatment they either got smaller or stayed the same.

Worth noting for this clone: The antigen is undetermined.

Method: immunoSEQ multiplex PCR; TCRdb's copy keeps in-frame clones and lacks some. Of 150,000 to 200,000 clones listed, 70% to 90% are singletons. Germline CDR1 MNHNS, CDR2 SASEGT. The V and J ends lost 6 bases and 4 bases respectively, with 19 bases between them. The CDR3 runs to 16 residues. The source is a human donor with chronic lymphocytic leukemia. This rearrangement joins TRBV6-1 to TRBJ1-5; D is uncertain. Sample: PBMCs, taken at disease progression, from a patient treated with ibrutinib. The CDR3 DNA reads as TGTGCCAGCAGGGAAAGGGAGACACCTTTTAATCAGCCCCAGCATTTT. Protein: CASRERETPFNQPQHF.